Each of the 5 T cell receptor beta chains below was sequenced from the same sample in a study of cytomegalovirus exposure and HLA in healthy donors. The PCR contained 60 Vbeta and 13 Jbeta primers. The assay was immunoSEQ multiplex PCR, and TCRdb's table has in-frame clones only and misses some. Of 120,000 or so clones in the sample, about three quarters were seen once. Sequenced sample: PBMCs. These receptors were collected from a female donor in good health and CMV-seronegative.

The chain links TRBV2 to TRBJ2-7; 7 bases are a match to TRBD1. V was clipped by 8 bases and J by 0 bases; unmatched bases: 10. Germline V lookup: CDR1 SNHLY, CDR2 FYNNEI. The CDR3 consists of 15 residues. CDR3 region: CASARQGSFSYEQYF. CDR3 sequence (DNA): TGTGCCAGCGCCCGACAGGGTTCTTTCTCCTACGAGCAGTACTTC.

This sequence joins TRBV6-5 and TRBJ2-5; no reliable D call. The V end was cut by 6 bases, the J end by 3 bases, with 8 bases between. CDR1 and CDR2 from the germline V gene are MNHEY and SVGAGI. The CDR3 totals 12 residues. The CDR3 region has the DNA TGTGCCAGCAGGAGACAAGAAGAGACCCAGTACTTC. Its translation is CASRRQEETQYF.

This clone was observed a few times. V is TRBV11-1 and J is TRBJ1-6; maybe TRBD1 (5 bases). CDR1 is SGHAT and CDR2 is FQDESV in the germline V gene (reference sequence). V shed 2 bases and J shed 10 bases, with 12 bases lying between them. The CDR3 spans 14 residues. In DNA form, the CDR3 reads TGTGCCAGCAGCTTATTCACAGGACGGTCACCCCTCCACTTT. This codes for CASSLFTGRSPLHF.

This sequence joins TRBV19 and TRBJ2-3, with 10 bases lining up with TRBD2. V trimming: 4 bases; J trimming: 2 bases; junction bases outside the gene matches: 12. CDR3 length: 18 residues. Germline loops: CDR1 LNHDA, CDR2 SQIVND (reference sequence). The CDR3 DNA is TGTGCCAGTAGTAAGGGGGGTCTAGCGGGGGCCTACACAGATACGCAGTATTTT. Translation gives CASSKGGLAGAYTDTQYF. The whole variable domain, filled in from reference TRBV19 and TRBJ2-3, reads DGGITQSPKYLFRKEGQNVTLSCEQNLNHDAMYWYRQDPGQGLRLIYYSQIVNDFQKGDIAEGYSVSREKKESFPLTVTSAQKNPTAFYLCASSKGGLAGAYTDTQYFGPGTRLTVL.

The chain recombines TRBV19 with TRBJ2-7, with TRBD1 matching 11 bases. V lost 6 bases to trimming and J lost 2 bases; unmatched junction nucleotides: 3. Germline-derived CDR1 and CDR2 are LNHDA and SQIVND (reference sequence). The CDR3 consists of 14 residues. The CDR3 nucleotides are TGTGCCAGTAGCCCGGGACAGGGGGCCTACGAGCAGTACTTC. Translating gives CASSPGQGAYEQYF.